This section outlines one T cell receptor beta chain sequence together with its context. The sample comes from a study of blood T cell repertoires in COVID-19. At the level of the study: Whether acute or convalescent, the COVID-19 samples came from the United States, Italy and Spain.

The CDR3 consists of 14 residues. Germline assignment: CDR1 SGHRS and CDR2 YFSETQ. Trimming cost V 2 bases and J 9 bases, with 15 bases left between them. Authors' processing steps: Scientists estimated how many nucleated cells there were by amplifying reference gene primers. Repertoires were generated with immunoSEQ multiplex PCR, while TCRdb's copy carries only in-frame clones and drops some. That table furnishes V, J and clone size, whereas the DNA furnished D and trimming. Of some 500,000 clones listed, around 89% are singletons. Before being deemed recovered, Cohort 3 donors had two negative PCRs, clearance, or symptom resolution.

The sequenced sample was PBMCs or T cells enriched from blood (not recorded which). The chain recombines TRBV5-1 with TRBJ2-1; a possible D gene is TRBD2 (7 bases). This receptor was identified in a woman in her thirties or forties who had recovered from COVID-19. This chain's CDR3 is CASSFLAEGGEQFF. The CDR3 DNA sequence: TGCGCCAGCAGCTTCCTAGCGGAGGGGGGTGAGCAGTTCTTC.